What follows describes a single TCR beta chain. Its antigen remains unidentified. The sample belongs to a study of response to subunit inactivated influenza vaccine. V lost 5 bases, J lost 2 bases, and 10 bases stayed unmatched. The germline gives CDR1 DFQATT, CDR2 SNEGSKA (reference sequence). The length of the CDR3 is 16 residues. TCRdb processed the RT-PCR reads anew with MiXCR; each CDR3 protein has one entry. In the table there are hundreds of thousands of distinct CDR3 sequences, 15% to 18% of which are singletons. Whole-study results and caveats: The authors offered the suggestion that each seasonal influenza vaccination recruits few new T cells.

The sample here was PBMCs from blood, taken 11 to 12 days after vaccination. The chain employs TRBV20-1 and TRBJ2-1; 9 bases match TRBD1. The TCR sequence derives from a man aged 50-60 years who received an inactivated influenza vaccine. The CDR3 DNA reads TGCAGTGCTGCCCCCTCACAGGGGGCTGCCTACAATGAGCAGTTCTTC. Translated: CSAAPSQGAAYNEQFF.